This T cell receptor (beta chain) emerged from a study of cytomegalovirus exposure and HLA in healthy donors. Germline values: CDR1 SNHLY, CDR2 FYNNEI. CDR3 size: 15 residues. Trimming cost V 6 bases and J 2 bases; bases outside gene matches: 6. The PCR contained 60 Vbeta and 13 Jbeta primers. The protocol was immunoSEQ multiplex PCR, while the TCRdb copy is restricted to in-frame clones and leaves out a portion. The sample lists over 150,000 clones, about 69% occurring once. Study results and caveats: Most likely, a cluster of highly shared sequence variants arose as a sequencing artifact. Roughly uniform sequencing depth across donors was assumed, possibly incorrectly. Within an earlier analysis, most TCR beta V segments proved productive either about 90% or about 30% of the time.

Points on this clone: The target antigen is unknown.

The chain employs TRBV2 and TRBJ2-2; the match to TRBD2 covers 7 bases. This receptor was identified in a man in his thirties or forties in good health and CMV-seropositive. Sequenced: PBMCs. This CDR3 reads CASSSGTTNTGELFF. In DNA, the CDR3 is TGTGCCAGCAGCTCCGGGACTACTAACACCGGGGAGCTGTTTTTT.